The following is a T cell receptor beta chain sequence with its context. Its antigen is unknown. V lost 3 bases to trimming and J lost 0 bases, with 21 bases between them. The CDR3 length is 19 residues. Germline values: CDR1 LGHNT, CDR2 FRNRAP. Clones were sequenced by immunoSEQ multiplex PCR, and TCRdb holds only the in-frame ones, with some missing. Among tens of thousands of clones listed, roughly 94% were seen once. Described time point: new active TB diagnosis, blood taken before or within 7 days of starting treatment. The data are from a study of T cells in tuberculosis. Overall study context: IGRA-negative adolescents, IGRA-positive adolescents with latent tuberculosis and adults with active tuberculosis formed this South African cohort. General study results and limits: Smaller distances to GMM-specific TCRs suggested their expansion in active tuberculosis.

The TCR was taken from an adult with tuberculosis. The input for sequencing was PBMCs, taken at tuberculosis diagnosis. The rearrangement links TRBV12-5 to TRBJ1-5; D is undetermined. This CDR3 reads CASGFSLTRVIDSNQPQHF. In DNA form, the CDR3 reads TGTGCTAGTGGTTTTAGTCTAACTCGGGTGATAGATAGCAATCAGCCCCAGCATTTT.